The entry below describes one TCR beta chain. CDR3 length equals 17 residues. Trimming took 1 base from V and 4 from J; bases not matched to a gene: 9. CDR1 LGHNA and CDR2 YNFKEQ come from the germline V gene. Under the authors' procedure: Amplification from reference gene primers served as the basis for estimated nucleated cell counts. The repertoire was sequenced with immunoSEQ multiplex PCR; TCRdb's copy has only in-frame clones and lacks some. The V and J calls and clone size come from that table; D and trimming were worked out from the DNA. The sample contains about 420,000 clones, approximately 90% of which appear only once. The Seattle patients joined while their infection was active and were tracked longitudinally afterward. These data belong to a study of blood T cell repertoires in COVID-19. Overall study: Some COVID-19 samples were acute and others convalescent; all came from the United States, Italy and Spain. The analysed material was cDNA or gDNA that came from T cells, B-cell-depleted T cells, or PBMCs.

The V gene is TRBV4-2, the J gene TRBJ2-7, with TRBD2 matching 11 bases. Sequencing was performed on peripheral blood. The clonotype was recovered from a man younger than 35 with COVID-19, enrolled during active disease. As DNA, the CDR3 is TGTGCCAGCAGCCAAGTCGCTAGCGGGAGGCCGAGGTACGAGCAGTACTTC. It is translated as CASSQVASGRPRYEQYF.